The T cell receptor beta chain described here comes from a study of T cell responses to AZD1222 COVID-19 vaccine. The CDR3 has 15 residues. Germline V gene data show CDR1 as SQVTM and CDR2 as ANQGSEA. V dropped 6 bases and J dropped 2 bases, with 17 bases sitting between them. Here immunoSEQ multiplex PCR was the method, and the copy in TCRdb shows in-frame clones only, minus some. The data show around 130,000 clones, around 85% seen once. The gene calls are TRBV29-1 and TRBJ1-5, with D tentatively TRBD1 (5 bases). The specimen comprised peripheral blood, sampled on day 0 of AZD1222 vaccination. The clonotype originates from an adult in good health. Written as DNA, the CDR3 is TGCAGCGTGGTGGCAGGTGGGGGGGGCAATCAGCCCCAGCATTTT. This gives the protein CSVVAGGGGNQPQHF.